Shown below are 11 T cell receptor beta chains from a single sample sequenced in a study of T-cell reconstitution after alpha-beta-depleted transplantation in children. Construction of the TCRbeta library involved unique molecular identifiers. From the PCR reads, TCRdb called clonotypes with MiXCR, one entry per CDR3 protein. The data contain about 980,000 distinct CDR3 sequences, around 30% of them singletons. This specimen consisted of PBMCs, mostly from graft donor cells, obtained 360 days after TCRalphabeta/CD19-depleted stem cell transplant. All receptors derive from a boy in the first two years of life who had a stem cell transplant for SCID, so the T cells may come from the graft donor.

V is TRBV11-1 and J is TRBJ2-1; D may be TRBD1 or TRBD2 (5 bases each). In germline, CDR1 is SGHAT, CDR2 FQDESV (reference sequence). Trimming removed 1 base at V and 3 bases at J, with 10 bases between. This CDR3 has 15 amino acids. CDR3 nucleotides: TGTGCCAGCAGCTTAGGGGACGGGCACTACAATGAGCAGTTCTTC. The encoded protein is CASSLGDGHYNEQFF.

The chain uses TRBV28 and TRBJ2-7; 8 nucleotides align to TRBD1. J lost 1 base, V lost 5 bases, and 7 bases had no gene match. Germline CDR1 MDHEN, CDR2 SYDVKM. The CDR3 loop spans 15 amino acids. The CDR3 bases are TGTGCCAGCAGTCCGTACAGGGGGAGTTCCTACGAGCAGTACTTC. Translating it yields CASSPYRGSSYEQYF.

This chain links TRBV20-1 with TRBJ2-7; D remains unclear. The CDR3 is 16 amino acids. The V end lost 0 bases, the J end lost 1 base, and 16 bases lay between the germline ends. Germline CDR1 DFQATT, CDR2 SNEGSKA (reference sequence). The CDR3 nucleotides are TGCAGTGCTAGAGATGTCGAAGCTTCCTGGTCCTACGAGCAGTACTTC. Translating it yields CSARDVEASWSYEQYF.

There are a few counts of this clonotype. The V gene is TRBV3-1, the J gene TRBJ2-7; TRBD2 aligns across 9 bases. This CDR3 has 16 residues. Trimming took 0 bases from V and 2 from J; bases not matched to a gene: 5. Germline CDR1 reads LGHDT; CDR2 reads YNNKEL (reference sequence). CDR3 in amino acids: CASSQDRASGAYEQYF. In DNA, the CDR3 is TGTGCCAGCAGCCAAGATAGGGCTAGCGGGGCCTACGAGCAGTACTTC.

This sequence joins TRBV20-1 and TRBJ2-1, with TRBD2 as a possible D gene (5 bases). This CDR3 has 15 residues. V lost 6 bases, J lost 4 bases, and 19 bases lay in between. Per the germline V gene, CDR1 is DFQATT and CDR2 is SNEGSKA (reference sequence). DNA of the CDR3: TGCAGTGCCCCGAGGGCCTTACAAAATTACAATGAGCAGTTCTTC. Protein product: CSAPRALQNYNEQFF.

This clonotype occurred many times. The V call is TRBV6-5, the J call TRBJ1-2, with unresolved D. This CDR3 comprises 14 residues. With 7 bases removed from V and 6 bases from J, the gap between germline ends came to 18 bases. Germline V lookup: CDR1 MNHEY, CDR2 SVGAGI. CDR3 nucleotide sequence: TGTGCCAGCAACTCAAGACGGGGTTTAAATGGCTACACCTTC. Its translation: CASNSRRGLNGYTF.

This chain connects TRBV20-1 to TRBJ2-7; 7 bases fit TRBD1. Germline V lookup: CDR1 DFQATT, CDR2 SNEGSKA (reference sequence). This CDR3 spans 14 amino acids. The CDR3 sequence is CRPSNRGSSYEQYF. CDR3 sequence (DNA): TGCAGGCCGTCCAACAGGGGTTCATCCTACGAGCAGTACTTC.

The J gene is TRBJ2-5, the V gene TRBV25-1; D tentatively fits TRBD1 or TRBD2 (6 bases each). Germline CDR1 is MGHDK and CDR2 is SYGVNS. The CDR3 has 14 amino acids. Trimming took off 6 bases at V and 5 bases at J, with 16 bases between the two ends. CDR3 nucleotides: TGTGCCAGCAGGGAGTCTAGGGGGGCTGAGACCCAGTACTTC. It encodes CASRESRGAETQYF.

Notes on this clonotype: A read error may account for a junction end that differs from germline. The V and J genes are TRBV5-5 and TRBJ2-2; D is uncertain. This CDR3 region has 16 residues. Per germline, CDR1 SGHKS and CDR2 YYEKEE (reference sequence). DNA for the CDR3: TGTGCCTGCAGCTTGCGAGACCGTAGATGGGGCGGGGAGCTGTTTTTT. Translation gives CACSLRDRRWGGELFF.

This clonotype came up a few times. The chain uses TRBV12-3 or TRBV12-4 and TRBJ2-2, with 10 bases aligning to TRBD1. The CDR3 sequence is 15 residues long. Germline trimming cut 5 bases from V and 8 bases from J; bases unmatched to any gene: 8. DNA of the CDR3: TGTGCCAGCAGTCCAACGACAGGGGGCCCGGGGGAGCTGTTTTTT. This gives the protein CASSPTTGGPGELFF.

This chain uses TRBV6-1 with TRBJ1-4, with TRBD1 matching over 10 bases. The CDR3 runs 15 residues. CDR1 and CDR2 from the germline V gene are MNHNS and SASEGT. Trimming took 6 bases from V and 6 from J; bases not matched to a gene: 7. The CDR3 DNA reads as TGTGCCAGCAGAAGCGACAGGGGGCGAGATGAAAAACTGTTTTTT. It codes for CASRSDRGRDEKLFF.